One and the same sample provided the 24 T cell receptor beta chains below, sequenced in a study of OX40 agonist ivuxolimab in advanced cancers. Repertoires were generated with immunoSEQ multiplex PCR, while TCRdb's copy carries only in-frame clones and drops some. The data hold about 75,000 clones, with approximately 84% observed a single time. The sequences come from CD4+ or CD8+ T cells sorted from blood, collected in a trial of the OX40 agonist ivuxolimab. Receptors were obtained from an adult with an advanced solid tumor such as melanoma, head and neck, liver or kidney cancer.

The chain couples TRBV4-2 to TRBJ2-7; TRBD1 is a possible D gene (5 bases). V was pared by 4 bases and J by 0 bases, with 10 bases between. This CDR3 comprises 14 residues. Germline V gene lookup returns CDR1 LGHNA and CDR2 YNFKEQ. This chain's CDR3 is CASSLTDSSYEQYF. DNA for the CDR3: TGTGCCAGCAGCCTGACCGACAGCTCCTACGAGCAGTACTTC.

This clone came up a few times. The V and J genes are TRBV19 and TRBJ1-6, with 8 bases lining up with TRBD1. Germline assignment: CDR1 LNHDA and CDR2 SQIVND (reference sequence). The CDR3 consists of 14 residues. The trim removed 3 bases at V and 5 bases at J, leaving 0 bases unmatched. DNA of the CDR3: TGTGCCAGTAGTATGGGACAGGATAATTCACCCCTCCACTTT. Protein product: CASSMGQDNSPLHF.

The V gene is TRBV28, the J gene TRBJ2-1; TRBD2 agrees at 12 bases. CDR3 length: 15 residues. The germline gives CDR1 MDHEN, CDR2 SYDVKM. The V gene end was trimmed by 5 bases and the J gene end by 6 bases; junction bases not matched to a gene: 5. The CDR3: CASSTSGRRGNEQFF. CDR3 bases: TGTGCCAGCAGTACTAGCGGGAGGAGGGGCAATGAGCAGTTCTTC.

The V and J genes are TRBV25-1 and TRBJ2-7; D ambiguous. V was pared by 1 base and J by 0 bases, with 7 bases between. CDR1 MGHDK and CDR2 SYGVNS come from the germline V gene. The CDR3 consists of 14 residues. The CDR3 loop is CASSEFGSSYEQYF. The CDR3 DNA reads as TGTGCCAGCAGTGAATTCGGAAGCTCCTACGAGCAGTACTTC.

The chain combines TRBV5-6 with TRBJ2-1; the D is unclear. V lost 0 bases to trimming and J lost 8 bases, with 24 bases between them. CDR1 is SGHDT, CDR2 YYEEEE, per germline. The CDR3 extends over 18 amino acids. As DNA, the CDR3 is TGTGCCAGCAGCTTGGTTGGGCCATCGCAACACGACACACATGAGCAGTTCTTC. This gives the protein CASSLVGPSQHDTHEQFF.

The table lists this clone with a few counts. CDR3 residues: CASSLGQGSYGYTF. The DNA for the CDR3 is TGTGCCAGCAGTTTAGGACAGGGAAGTTATGGCTACACCTTC. This rearrangement joins TRBV6-5 to TRBJ1-2; 8 bases fit TRBD1. There are 14 residues in the CDR3. Germline-derived CDR1 and CDR2 are MNHEY and SVGAGI. Germline trimming cut 4 bases from V and 5 bases from J; bases unmatched to any gene: 6.

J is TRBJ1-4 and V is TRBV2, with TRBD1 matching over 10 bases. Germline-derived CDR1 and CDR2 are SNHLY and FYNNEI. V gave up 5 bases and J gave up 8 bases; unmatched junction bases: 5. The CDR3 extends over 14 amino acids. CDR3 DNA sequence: TGTGCCAGCAGTACCGGACAGGGGGTAGAAAAACTGTTTTTT. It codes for CASSTGQGVEKLFF.

This chain's CDR3 is CASSLMGTQSYF. In nucleotides, the CDR3 is TGTGCCAGCAGCTTGATGGGCACTCAGTCCTACTTC. V gene TRBV5-6 combines with J gene TRBJ2-7; D gene unclear. Germline V gene sequence: CDR1 SGHDT, CDR2 YYEEEE. The CDR3 contains 12 residues. V lost 1 base, J lost 13 bases, and 15 bases lay in between. Looking up the rest from reference TRBV5-6 and TRBJ2-7 gives the full variable domain: DAGVTQSPTHLIKTRGQQVTLRCSPKSGHDTVSWYQQALGQGPQFIFQYYEEEERQRGNFPDRFSGHQFPNYSSELNVNALLLGDSALYLCASSLMGTQSYFGPGTRLTVT.

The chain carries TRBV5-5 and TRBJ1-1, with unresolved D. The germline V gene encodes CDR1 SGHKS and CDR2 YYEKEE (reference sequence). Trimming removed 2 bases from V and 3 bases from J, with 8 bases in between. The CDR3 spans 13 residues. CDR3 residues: CASSFSQYTEAFF. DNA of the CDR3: TGTGCCAGCAGCTTCTCCCAGTACACTGAAGCTTTCTTT.

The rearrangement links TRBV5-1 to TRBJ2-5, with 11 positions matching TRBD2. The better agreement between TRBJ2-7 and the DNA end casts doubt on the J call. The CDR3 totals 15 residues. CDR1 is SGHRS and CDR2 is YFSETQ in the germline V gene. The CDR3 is CASSLSSGREAEQYF. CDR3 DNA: TGCGCCAGCAGCTTGAGTAGCGGGAGGGAAGCCGAGCAGTACTTC.

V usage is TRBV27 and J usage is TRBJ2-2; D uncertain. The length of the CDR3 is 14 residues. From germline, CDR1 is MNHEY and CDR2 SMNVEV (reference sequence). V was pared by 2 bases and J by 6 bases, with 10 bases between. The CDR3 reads CASSLGPRSGELFF. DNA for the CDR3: TGTGCCAGCAGTTTAGGCCCTAGGTCCGGGGAGCTGTTTTTT.

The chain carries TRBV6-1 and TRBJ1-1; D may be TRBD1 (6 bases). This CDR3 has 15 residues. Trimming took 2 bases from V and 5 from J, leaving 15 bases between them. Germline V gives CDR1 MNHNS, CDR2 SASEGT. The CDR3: CASSERLTDRTEAFF. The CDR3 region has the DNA TGTGCCAGCAGTGAAAGGCTGACAGACAGGACTGAAGCTTTCTTT.

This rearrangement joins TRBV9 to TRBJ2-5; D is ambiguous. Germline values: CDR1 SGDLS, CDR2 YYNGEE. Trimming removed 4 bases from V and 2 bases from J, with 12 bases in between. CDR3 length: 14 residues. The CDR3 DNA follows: TGTGCCAGCAGCTCCGATGGGTATCAAGAGACCCAGTACTTC. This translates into CASSSDGYQETQYF.

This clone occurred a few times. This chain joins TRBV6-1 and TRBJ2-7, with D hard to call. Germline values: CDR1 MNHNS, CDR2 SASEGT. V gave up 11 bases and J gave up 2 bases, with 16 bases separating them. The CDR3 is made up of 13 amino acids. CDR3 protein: CACRTREPYEQYF. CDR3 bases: TGTGCCTGCCGTACAAGGGAACCCTACGAGCAGTACTTC.

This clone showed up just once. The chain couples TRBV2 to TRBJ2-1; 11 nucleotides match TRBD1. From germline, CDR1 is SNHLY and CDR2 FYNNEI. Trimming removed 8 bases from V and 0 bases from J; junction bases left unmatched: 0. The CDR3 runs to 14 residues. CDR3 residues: CASGTGGSYNEQFF. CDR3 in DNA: TGTGCCAGCGGGACAGGGGGCTCCTACAATGAGCAGTTCTTC.

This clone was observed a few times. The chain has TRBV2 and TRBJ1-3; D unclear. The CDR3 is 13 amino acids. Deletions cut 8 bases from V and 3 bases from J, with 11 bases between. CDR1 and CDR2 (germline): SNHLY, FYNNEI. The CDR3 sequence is CASSLDIGNTIYF. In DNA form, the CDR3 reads TGTGCCAGCTCGCTGGATATTGGAAACACCATATATTTT.

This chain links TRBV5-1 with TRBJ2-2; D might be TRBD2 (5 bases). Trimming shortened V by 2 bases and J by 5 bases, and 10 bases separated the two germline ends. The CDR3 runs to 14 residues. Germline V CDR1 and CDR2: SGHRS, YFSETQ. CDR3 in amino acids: CASSFLALTGELFF. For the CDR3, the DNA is TGCGCCAGCAGCTTTCTAGCTTTAACCGGGGAGCTGTTTTTT.

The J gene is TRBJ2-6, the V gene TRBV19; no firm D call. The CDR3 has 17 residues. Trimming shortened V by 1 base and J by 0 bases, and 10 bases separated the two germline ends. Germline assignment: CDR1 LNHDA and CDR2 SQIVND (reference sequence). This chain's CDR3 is CASSIAWGLSGANVLTF. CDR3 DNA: TGTGCCAGTAGTATAGCGTGGGGTCTCTCTGGGGCCAACGTCCTGACTTTC.

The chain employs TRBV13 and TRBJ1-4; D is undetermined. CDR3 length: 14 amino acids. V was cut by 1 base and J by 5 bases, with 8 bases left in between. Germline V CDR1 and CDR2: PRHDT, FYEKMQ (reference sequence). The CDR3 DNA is TGTGCCAGCAGCTTAGACAGAGTCAATGAAAAACTGTTTTTT. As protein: CASSLDRVNEKLFF.

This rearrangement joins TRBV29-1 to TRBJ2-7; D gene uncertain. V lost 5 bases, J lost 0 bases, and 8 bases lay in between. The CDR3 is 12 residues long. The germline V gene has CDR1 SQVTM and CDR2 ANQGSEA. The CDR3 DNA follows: TGCAGCGTTACTCCAGACTCCTACGAGCAGTACTTC. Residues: CSVTPDSYEQYF.

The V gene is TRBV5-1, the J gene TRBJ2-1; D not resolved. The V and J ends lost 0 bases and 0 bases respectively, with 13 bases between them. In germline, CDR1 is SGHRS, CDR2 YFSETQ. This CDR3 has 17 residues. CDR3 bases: TGCGCCAGCAGCTTGGCCGTGAGGTTGAGCTCCTACAATGAGCAGTTCTTC. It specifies CASSLAVRLSSYNEQFF.

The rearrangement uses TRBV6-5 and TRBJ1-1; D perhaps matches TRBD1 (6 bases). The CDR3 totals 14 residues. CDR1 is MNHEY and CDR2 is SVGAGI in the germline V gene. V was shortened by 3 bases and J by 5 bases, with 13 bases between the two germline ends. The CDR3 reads CASSYTGWTTEAFF. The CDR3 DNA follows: TGTGCCAGCAGTTATACAGGGTGGACGACTGAAGCTTTCTTT.

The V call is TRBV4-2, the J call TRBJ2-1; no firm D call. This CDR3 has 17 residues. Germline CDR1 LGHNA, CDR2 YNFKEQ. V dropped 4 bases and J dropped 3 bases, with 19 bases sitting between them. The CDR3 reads CASSPTSSFGNYNEQFF. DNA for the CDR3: TGTGCCAGCAGCCCAACCTCTAGTTTTGGTAACTACAATGAGCAGTTCTTC.

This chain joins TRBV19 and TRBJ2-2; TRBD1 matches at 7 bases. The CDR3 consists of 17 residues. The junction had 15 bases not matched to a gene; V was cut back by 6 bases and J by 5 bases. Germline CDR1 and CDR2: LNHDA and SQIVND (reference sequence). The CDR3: CASRQDRDLRGTGELFF. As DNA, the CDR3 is TGTGCCAGTAGGCAAGACAGGGATTTGAGGGGTACCGGGGAGCTGTTTTTT.